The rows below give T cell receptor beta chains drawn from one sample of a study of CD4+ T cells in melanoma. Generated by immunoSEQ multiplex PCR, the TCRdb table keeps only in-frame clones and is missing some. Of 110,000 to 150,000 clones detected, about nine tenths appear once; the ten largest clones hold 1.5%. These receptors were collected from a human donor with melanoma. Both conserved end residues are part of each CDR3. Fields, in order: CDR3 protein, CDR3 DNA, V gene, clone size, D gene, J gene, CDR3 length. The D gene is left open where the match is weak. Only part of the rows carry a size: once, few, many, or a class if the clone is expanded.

CDR3: CASSARTTATNEKLFF
DNA: TGTGCCAGCAGTGCTAGGACGACCGCAACTAATGAAAAACTGTTTTTT
V: TRBV6-1
size: few
D: .
J: TRBJ1-4
length: 16

CDR3: CASSFGGVGFYGYTF
DNA: TGTGCCAGCAGTTTCGGGGGAGTAGGGTTCTATGGCTACACCTTC
V: TRBV28
size: .
D: .
J: TRBJ1-2
length: 15

CDR3: CASSSLAGGTTDTQYF
DNA: TGCGCCAGCAGCTCCTTAGCGGGGGGCACAACAGATACGCAGTATTTT
V: TRBV5-1
size: .
D: TRBD2
J: TRBJ2-3
length: 16

CDR3: CASSQEFRPGELFF
DNA: TGTGCCAGCAGCCAAGAATTTCGACCCGGGGAGCTGTTTTTT
V: TRBV4-2
size: .
D: .
J: TRBJ2-2
length: 14

CDR3: CAWGGADQETQYF
DNA: TGTGCCTGGGGGGGGGCGGACCAAGAGACCCAGTACTTC
V: TRBV30
size: .
D: .
J: TRBJ2-5
length: 13

CDR3: CASSPDRGRDNSPLHF
DNA: TGTGCCAGCTCACCAGACAGGGGCAGGGATAATTCACCCCTCCACTTT
V: TRBV18
size: .
D: TRBD1
J: TRBJ1-6
length: 16

CDR3: CASSSSTGELFF
DNA: TGTGCCAGCAGCTCTTCAACCGGGGAGCTGTTTTTT
V: TRBV7-9
size: once
D: .
J: TRBJ2-2
length: 12

CDR3: CASSQPGPGDTQYF
DNA: TGCGCCAGCAGTCAACCTGGGCCGGGAGATACGCAGTATTTT
V: TRBV23-1
size: .
D: .
J: TRBJ2-3
length: 14

CDR3: CASNLNRGGDTNYGYTF
DNA: TGTGCCAGCAACCTAAACAGGGGTGGGGATACTAACTATGGCTACACCTTC
V: TRBV5-6
size: .
D: TRBD1
J: TRBJ1-2
length: 17

CDR3: CASSANRGRRTGELFF
DNA: TGCGCCAGCAGCGCCAACAGGGGGCGAAGAACCGGGGAGCTGTTTTTT
V: TRBV5-1
size: .
D: TRBD1
J: TRBJ2-2
length: 16

CDR3: CAWARQSSYNEQFF
DNA: TGTGCCTGGGCTCGACAGAGCTCCTACAATGAGCAGTTCTTC
V: TRBV30
size: .
D: .
J: TRBJ2-1
length: 14

CDR3: CASSWASGAETQYF
DNA: TGTGCCAGCAGCTGGGCTAGCGGGGCAGAGACCCAGTACTTC
V: TRBV7-9
size: .
D: TRBD2
J: TRBJ2-5
length: 14

CDR3: CASSRTSLASYEQYF
DNA: TGTGCCAGCAGCCGCACTTCTCTCGCCTCCTACGAGCAGTACTTC
V: TRBV9
size: .
D: .
J: TRBJ2-7
length: 15

CDR3: CASSFVVEAAGEQYF
DNA: TGTGCCAGCAGCTTCGTGGTCGAGGCAGCTGGGGAGCAGTACTTC
V: TRBV11-2
size: once
D: .
J: TRBJ2-7
length: 15

CDR3: CSAGTVAGNTIYF
DNA: TGCAGCGCCGGGACAGTAGCTGGAAACACCATATATTTT
V: TRBV29-1
size: .
D: TRBD1
J: TRBJ1-3
length: 13

CDR3: CASSSDSDYGYTF
DNA: TGCGCCAGCAGCTCCGACAGCGACTATGGCTACACCTTC
V: TRBV5-1
size: .
D: .
J: TRBJ1-2
length: 13

CDR3: CASGRGRGEAFF
DNA: TGTGCCAGCGGCCGGGGGAGGGGTGAAGCTTTCTTT
V: TRBV6-6
size: .
D: .
J: TRBJ1-1
length: 12

CDR3: CASSEPGATNEKLFF
DNA: TGTGCCAGCAGTGAACCGGGAGCAACTAATGAAAAACTGTTTTTT
V: TRBV2
size: .
D: .
J: TRBJ1-4
length: 15

CDR3: CAWSDKGFGNTIYF
DNA: TGTGCCTGGAGTGACAAGGGATTCGGAAACACCATATATTTT
V: TRBV30
size: few
D: .
J: TRBJ1-3
length: 14

CDR3: CASSVGGPSSYEQYF
DNA: TGTGCCAGCAGCGTAGGCGGGCCTAGCTCCTACGAGCAGTACTTC
V: TRBV9
size: .
D: .
J: TRBJ2-7
length: 15

CDR3: CASSSGTGLEETQYF
DNA: TGTGCCAGCAGTTCCGGGACAGGGTTGGAAGAGACCCAGTACTTC
V: TRBV27
size: once
D: TRBD1
J: TRBJ2-5
length: 15

CDR3: CASSSSALADTQYF
DNA: TGTGCCAGCAGCTCCAGCGCCTTGGCAGATACGCAGTATTTT
V: TRBV5-4
size: .
D: .
J: TRBJ2-3
length: 14

CDR3: CASLIGQANYGYTF
DNA: TGTGCCAGCCTAATCGGACAGGCTAACTATGGCTACACCTTC
V: TRBV2
size: .
D: TRBD1
J: TRBJ1-2
length: 14

CDR3: CASSSRTGYIRAIYF
DNA: TGTGCCAGCAGCTCCCGGACAGGGTATATTAGAGCCATATATTTT
V: TRBV5-6
size: .
D: TRBD1
J: TRBJ1-3
length: 15